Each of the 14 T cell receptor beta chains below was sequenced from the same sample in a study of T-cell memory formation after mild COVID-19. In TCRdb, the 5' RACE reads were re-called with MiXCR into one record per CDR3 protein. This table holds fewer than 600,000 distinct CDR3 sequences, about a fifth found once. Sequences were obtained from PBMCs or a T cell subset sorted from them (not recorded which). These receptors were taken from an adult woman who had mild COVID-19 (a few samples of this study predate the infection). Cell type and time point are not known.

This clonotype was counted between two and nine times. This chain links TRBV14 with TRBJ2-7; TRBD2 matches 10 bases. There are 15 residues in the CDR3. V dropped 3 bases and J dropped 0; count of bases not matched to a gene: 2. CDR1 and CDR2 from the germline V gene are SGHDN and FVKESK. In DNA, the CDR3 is TGTGCCAGCAGCCACCTAGCGGGAGCCTCCTACGAGCAGTACTTC. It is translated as CASSHLAGASYEQYF.

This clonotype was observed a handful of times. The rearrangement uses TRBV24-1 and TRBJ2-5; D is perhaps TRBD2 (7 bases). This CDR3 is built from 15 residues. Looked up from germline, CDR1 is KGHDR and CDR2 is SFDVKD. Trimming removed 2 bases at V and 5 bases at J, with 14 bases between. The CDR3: CATSDSKGGHETQYF. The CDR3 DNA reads TGTGCCACCAGTGATTCTAAGGGGGGGCATGAGACCCAGTACTTC.

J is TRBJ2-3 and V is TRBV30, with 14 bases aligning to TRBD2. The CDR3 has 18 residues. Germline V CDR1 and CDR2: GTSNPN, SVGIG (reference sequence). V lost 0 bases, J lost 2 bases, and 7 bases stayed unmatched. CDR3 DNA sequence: TGTGCCTGGAGTGTAACCCGGACTAGCGGGGGGTACACAGATACGCAGTATTTT. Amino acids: CAWSVTRTSGGYTDTQYF.

The CDR3 sequence: CASSPRTDRQDGYTF. In nucleotides, the CDR3 is TGCGCCAGCAGCCCGAGGACAGATCGCCAGGATGGCTACACCTTC. This rearrangement joins TRBV5-1 to TRBJ1-2; TRBD1 might be the D (6 bases). The length of the CDR3 is 15 residues. V lost 4 bases, J lost 6 bases, and 19 bases lay in between. Looked up from germline, CDR1 is SGHRS and CDR2 is YFSETQ.

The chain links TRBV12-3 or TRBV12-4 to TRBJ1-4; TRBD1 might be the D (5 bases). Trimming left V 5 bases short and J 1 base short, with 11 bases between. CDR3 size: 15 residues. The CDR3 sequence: CASSPGTGTNEKLFF. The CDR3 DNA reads TGTGCCAGCAGTCCCGGGACCGGAACTAATGAAAAACTGTTTTTT.

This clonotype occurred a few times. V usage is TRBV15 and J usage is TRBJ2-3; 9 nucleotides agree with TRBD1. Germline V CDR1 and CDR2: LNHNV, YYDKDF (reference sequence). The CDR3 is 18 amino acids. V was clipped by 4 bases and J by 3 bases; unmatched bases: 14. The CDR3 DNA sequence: TGTGCCACCAGCACGCCCTACCTACGACAGGGGGGGACAGATACGCAGTATTTT. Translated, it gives CATSTPYLRQGGTDTQYF.

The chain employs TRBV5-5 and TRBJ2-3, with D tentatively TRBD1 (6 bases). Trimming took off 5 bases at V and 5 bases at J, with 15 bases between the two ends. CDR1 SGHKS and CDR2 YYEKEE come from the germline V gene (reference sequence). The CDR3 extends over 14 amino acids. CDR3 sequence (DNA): TGTGCCAGCAGTTTCCGGGACAACATAGATACGCAGTATTTT. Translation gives CASSFRDNIDTQYF.

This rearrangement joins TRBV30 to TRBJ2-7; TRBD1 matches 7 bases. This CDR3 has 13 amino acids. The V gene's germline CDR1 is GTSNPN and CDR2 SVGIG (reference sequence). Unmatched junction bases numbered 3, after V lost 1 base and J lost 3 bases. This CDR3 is CAWSGQGFYEQYF. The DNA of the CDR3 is TGTGCCTGGAGTGGACAGGGTTTCTACGAGCAGTACTTC.

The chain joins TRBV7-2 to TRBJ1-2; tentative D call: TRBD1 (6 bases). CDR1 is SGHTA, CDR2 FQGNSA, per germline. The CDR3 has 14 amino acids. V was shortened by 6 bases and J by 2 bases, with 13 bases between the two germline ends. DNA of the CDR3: TGTGCCAGCAGAGACAGGAACTCCAACTATGGCTACACCTTC. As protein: CASRDRNSNYGYTF. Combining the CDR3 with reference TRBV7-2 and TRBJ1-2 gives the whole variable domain GAGVSQSPSNKVTEKGKDVELRCDPISGHTALYWYRQSLGQGLEFLIYFQGNSAPDKSGLPSDRFSAERTGGSVSTLTIQRTQQEDSAVYLCASRDRNSNYGYTFGSGTRLTVV.

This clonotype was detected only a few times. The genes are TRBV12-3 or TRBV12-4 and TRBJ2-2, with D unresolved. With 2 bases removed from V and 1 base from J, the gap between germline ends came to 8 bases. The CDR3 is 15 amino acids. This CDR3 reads CASSLWQMNTGELFF. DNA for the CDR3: TGTGCCAGCAGTTTATGGCAAATGAACACCGGGGAGCTGTTTTTT.

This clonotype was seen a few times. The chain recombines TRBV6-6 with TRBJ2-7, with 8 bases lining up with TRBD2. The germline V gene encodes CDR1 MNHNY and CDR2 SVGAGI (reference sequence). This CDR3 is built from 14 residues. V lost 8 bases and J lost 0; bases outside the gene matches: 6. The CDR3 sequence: CASRGGLSSYEQYF. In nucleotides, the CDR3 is TGTGCCAGCCGGGGGGGCCTGAGCTCCTACGAGCAGTACTTC.

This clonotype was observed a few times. In DNA, the CDR3 is TGTGCCAGCAGATCGGACAGGGTAACAACTAATGAAAAACTGTTTTTT. Its translation is CASRSDRVTTNEKLFF. V gene TRBV12-3 or TRBV12-4 combines with J gene TRBJ1-4; TRBD1 agrees at 8 bases. V shed 6 bases, J shed 0 bases, and the junction held 6 bases outside the gene matches. This CDR3 is built from 16 residues.

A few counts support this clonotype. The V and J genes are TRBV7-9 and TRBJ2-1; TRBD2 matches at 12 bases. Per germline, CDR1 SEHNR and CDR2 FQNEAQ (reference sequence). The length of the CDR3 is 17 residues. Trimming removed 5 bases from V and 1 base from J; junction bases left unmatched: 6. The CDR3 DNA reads TGTGCCAGCAGCACAAACCTAGCGGGAGGGTCCTACAATGAGCAGTTCTTC. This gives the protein CASSTNLAGGSYNEQFF.

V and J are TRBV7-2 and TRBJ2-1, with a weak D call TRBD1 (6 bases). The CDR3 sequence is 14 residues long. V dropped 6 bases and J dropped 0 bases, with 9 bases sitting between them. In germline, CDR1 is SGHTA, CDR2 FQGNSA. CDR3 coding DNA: TGTGCCAGCAGTCAGGGGTTCTCCTACAATGAGCAGTTCTTC. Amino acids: CASSQGFSYNEQFF.